This passage covers 11 T cell receptor beta chains from one sample sequenced in a study of control samples from healthy donors and cancer patients. The data were produced by immunoSEQ multiplex PCR, yet TCRdb's version contains in-frame clones alone and is incomplete. The sample includes about 140,000 clones, roughly 88% of them seen just once. What was sequenced was blood. These receptors were taken from a man younger than 35 in good health.

The V and J genes are TRBV7-6 and TRBJ2-2; 7 bases line up with TRBD1. Per the germline V gene, CDR1 is SGHVS and CDR2 is FNYEAQ. The CDR3 contains 16 residues. The V and J ends lost 1 base and 5 bases, in that order; junction bases with no gene match: 7. The CDR3 here is CASSLGNRGVTGELFF. The CDR3 DNA reads as TGTGCCAGCAGCTTAGGGAACAGGGGAGTAACCGGGGAGCTGTTTTTT.

The rearrangement links TRBV5-4 to TRBJ1-2, with D unresolved. CDR3 length: 13 amino acids. V shed 3 bases and J shed 1 base, with 7 bases lying between them. Germline assignment: CDR1 SGHNT and CDR2 YYREEE (reference sequence). CDR3 sequence (DNA): TGTGCCAGCAGCTATGACGGTAACTATGGCTACACCTTC. Residues: CASSYDGNYGYTF. Looking up the rest from reference TRBV5-4 and TRBJ1-2 gives the full variable domain: ETGVTQSPTHLIKTRGQQVTLRCSSQSGHNTVSWYQQALGQGPQFIFQYYREEENGRGNFPPRFSGLQFPNYSSELNVNALELDDSALYLCASSYDGNYGYTFGSGTRLTVV.

The V gene is TRBV28, the J gene TRBJ2-7; tentatively, D is TRBD1 (5 bases). Germline CDR1 is MDHEN and CDR2 is SYDVKM. CDR3 size: 15 residues. Trimming stripped 4 bases from V and 6 bases from J, with 19 bases between. The CDR3: CASSSPQGSLREQYF. CDR3 coding DNA: TGTGCCAGCAGTTCCCCCCAGGGCTCGTTACGCGAGCAGTACTTC.

The J gene is TRBJ1-2, the V gene TRBV20-1; maybe TRBD1 (5 bases). Germline lookup yields CDR1 DFQATT and CDR2 SNEGSKA (reference sequence). The V and J ends lost 6 bases and 1 base respectively, with 6 bases between them. CDR3 length: 11 residues. The CDR3 sequence: CSAGDNYGYTF. CDR3 DNA: TGCAGTGCAGGGGATAACTATGGCTACACCTTC.

This clone was observed a single time. The rearrangement uses TRBV7-9 and TRBJ1-4, with D tentatively TRBD1 (5 bases). The CDR3 extends over 17 amino acids. The V and J ends lost 2 bases and 6 bases respectively, with 19 bases between them. Germline V lookup: CDR1 SEHNR, CDR2 FQNEAQ (reference sequence). The CDR3 region has the DNA TGTGCCAGCAGCTTATTCGTGACAGCCCGTGCGGATGAAAAACTGTTTTTT. This codes for CASSLFVTARADEKLFF.

The chain is built from TRBV10-3 and TRBJ1-5; D is unresolved. The V end was cut by 2 bases, the J end by 1 base, with 9 bases between. CDR1 and CDR2 (germline): ENHRY, SYGVKD. This CDR3 has 15 amino acids. The CDR3 DNA reads as TGTGCCATCAGTGAGAGTTACAGCAGCAATCAGCCCCAGCATTTT. Its translation is CAISESYSSNQPQHF.

V usage is TRBV27 and J usage is TRBJ2-1, with 9 bases aligning to TRBD2. J was trimmed by 6 bases and V by 5 bases; bases with no gene match: 11. In germline, CDR1 is MNHEY, CDR2 SMNVEV (reference sequence). This CDR3 region has 16 residues. The CDR3 spells CASSTLLGGGANEQFF. CDR3 DNA sequence: TGTGCCAGCAGTACCCTCCTTGGCGGGGGGGCCAATGAGCAGTTCTTC.

V is TRBV5-6 and J is TRBJ2-7; 8 bases are a match to TRBD1. Germline V lookup: CDR1 SGHDT, CDR2 YYEEEE. Losses at the gene ends were 4 bases for V and 5 bases for J; bases not matched to a gene: 14. The CDR3 is 16 residues long. Here the CDR3 reads CASSLTVRTGKNEQYF. In nucleotides, the CDR3 is TGTGCCAGCAGCCTCACGGTTCGGACAGGGAAGAACGAGCAGTACTTC.

The chain combines TRBV4-1 with TRBJ2-7; perhaps TRBD2 as D (5 bases). V shed 0 bases and J shed 4 bases, with 16 bases lying between them. Per the germline V gene, CDR1 is MGHRA and CDR2 is YSYEKL. CDR3 length: 16 residues. The CDR3 is CASSQESRTRTYEQYF. CDR3 in DNA: TGCGCCAGCAGCCAAGAAAGCAGGACTCGTACTTACGAGCAGTACTTC.

The count of this clone is one. This CDR3 is also generated by other DNA sequences in the sample. The J gene is TRBJ2-1, the V gene TRBV9; 8 nucleotides line up with TRBD2. The CDR3 contains 15 residues. After removal of 4 bases from V and 5 bases from J, the junction contained 8 bases not matched to a gene. CDR1 and CDR2 (germline): SGDLS, YYNGEE. The CDR3 spells CASSRRGGRDNEQFF. CDR3 DNA sequence: TGTGCCAGCAGCCGTCGGGGGGGCCGGGACAATGAGCAGTTCTTC.

CDR3 region: CASSPLSGASTDTQYF. CDR3 DNA sequence: TGTGCCAGTAGCCCCCTGAGCGGGGCTAGCACAGATACGCAGTATTTT. The chain joins TRBV19 to TRBJ2-3; TRBD2 agrees at 7 bases. The CDR3 contains 16 residues. V trimming: 6 bases; J trimming: 0 bases; junction bases outside the gene matches: 9. Germline CDR1 and CDR2: LNHDA and SQIVND (reference sequence).